This TCR beta chain was observed in a study of shared clonotypes between healthy human individuals. For this clone: Its target is unknown.

Study observations and caveats: The study generally estimated greater richness for naive than memory subsets.

Sequenced by immunoSEQ multiplex PCR; TCRdb stores in-frame clones only, minus some. The sample gives hundreds of thousands of clones, approximately 96% of which show up once; less than 0.13% is in the top ten. The naive CD8 subset, CD45RO-negative cells positively selected for CCR7, excluded terminally differentiated effector memory CD45RA+ cells. The CDR3 totals 16 residues. The V end lost 3 bases, the J end lost 3 bases, and 14 bases lay between the germline ends. Looked up from germline, CDR1 is MNHEY and CDR2 is SMNVEV (reference sequence). The material sequenced was naive CD8+ T cells sorted from blood. V usage is TRBV27 and J usage is TRBJ1-4, with a weak D call TRBD1 (6 bases). The TCR was taken from a woman in her 30s in good health. The CDR3 DNA reads TGTGCCAGCAGTTTGAAAAGGGGGGGGCCTAATGAAAAACTGTTTTTT. Amino acid sequence: CASSLKRGGPNEKLFF.